These 7 T cell receptor beta chains were all obtained from the same sample, sequenced in a study of blood T cell repertoires in COVID-19. Measured with immunoSEQ multiplex PCR; TCRdb has only the in-frame clones, and not every one. The repertoire includes roughly 190,000 clones, 94% of them detected once, and roughly 0.76% sits in the top ten. Sequenced sample: peripheral blood. The source of these receptors is a man aged 25 to 40 with COVID-19, enrolled during active disease.

This clone was detected once. The V call is TRBV7-9, the J call TRBJ2-7; 10 nucleotides align to TRBD1. Germline V gene sequence: CDR1 SEHNR, CDR2 FQNEAQ (reference sequence). Trimming at V came to 6 bases and at J to 0 bases, leaving 5 bases not matched to a gene. This CDR3 spans 15 amino acids. The CDR3 spells CASSLDRGPSYEQYF. In DNA, the CDR3 is TGTGCCAGCAGTCTAGACAGGGGGCCCTCCTACGAGCAGTACTTC.

V usage is TRBV10-3 and J usage is TRBJ2-7; D remains ambiguous. The germline V and J ends were trimmed by 2 bases and 0 bases, with 5 bases remaining between them. The CDR3 totals 13 residues. Germline lookup yields CDR1 ENHRY and CDR2 SYGVKD. The DNA of the CDR3 is TGTGCCATCAGTGAGCACAGCTCCTACGAGCAGTACTTC. It specifies CAISEHSSYEQYF.

The rearrangement uses TRBV3-1 (or the pseudogene TRBV3-2) and TRBJ1-3, with D hard to call. The germline V gene has CDR1 LGHDT and CDR2 YNNKEL (reference sequence). CDR3 length equals 16 residues. V lost 0 bases, J lost 0 bases, and 9 bases lay in between. Here the CDR3 DNA reads TGTGCCAGCAGCCAAGACGGGGAAGGCTCTGGAAACACCATATATTTT. It encodes CASSQDGEGSGNTIYF.

This chain joins TRBV12-3 or TRBV12-4 and TRBJ1-5; D unresolved. The CDR3 totals 12 residues. V lost 4 bases to trimming and J lost 6 bases, with 7 bases between them. CDR3 sequence (DNA): TGTGCCAGCAGTTCCGGAGGTCAGCCCCAGCATTTT. Amino acid sequence: CASSSGGQPQHF.

The rearrangement joins TRBV27 to TRBJ2-1, with TRBD1 matching over 7 bases. Germline V gene data show CDR1 as MNHEY and CDR2 as SMNVEV (reference sequence). The CDR3 sequence is 15 residues long. Germline trimming cut 8 bases from V and 2 bases from J; bases unmatched to any gene: 9. In nucleotides, the CDR3 is TGTGCCAGCCGGACAGGTCCCAATGCCTACAATGAGCAGTTCTTC. This sequence encodes CASRTGPNAYNEQFF.

The chain joins TRBV6-5 to TRBJ2-7; 12 bases are a match to TRBD1. The CDR3 has 16 amino acids. Trimming removed 2 bases from V and 2 bases from J; junction bases left unmatched: 4. Germline lookup yields CDR1 MNHEY and CDR2 SVGAGI. CDR3: CASSYAGQGATYEQYF. The CDR3 DNA sequence: TGTGCCAGCAGTTACGCGGGACAGGGGGCCACCTACGAGCAGTACTTC.

This clone was counted only a few times. The chain combines TRBV13 with TRBJ1-4, with TRBD1 matching over 10 bases. Per the germline V gene, CDR1 is PRHDT and CDR2 is FYEKMQ (reference sequence). This CDR3 has 17 residues. Losses at the gene ends were 0 bases for V and 8 bases for J; bases not matched to a gene: 9. The CDR3 DNA follows: TGTGCCAGCAGCTTAGGTCCCGGGACAGGGGTCCAAGAAAAACTGTTTTTT. Translating gives CASSLGPGTGVQEKLFF.